The T cell receptor (beta chain) under discussion was sequenced for a study of identical twins. The study, taken as a whole, reports: Modeled out-of-frame TCR alpha sharing in monozygotic twins fell below observed levels. Abundant cord blood beta clonotypes carried fewer insertions; memory repertoires showed none.

CDR1 is LGHDT, CDR2 YNNKEL, per germline (reference sequence). The CDR3 covers 14 residues. V was pared by 4 bases and J by 3 bases, with 5 bases of the junction left unmatched. Many counts were recorded for this clonotype. The antigen remains undetermined. A universal primer site arose from template switching, and cDNA bore unique molecular identifiers. TCRdb ran MiXCR on the 5' RACE reads and lists one entry per CDR3 protein. The profile shows roughly 260,000 distinct CDR3 sequences, 11% to 15% of them singletons. In every case, the donor was a healthy Caucasian. The source of this sequence is a woman younger than 30 in good health. Sequencing used memory (CD45RO+) T cells sorted from blood. The chain links TRBV3-1 to TRBJ2-5, with TRBD2 matching 7 bases. The CDR3 protein is CASSPSGVKETQYF. The CDR3 DNA follows: TGTGCCAGCAGCCCCAGCGGGGTTAAAGAGACCCAGTACTTC.